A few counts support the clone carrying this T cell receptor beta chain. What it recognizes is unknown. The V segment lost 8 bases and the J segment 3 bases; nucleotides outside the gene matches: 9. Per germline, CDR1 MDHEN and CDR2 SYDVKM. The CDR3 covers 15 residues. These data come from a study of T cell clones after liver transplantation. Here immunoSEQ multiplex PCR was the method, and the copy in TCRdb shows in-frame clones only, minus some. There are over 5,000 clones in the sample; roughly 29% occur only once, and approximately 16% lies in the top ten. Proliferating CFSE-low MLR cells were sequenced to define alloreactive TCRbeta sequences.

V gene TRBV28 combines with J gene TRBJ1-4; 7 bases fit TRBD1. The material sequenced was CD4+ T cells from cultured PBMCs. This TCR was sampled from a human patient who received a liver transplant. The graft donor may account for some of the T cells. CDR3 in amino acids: CASSGAGTANEKLFF. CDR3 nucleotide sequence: TGTGCCAGCTCCGGGGCGGGGACAGCTAATGAAAAACTGTTTTTT.